These T cell receptor beta chains were read from a single sample in a study of OX40 agonist ivuxolimab in advanced cancers. Sequencing used immunoSEQ multiplex PCR; TCRdb keeps in-frame clones, though not all of them. The sample gives around 100,000 clones, over 75% of which show up once; roughly 2.6% is in the top ten. This material consisted of CD4+ or CD8+ T cells sorted from blood, taken in a trial of the OX40 agonist ivuxolimab. All receptors come from an adult with an advanced solid tumor such as melanoma, head and neck, liver or kidney cancer. The CDR3 runs from the conserved cysteine through the conserved F or W. The D gene is left open where the match is weak. Only some rows state a clone size, as once, few, many or a class for expanded clones.

D gene	V gene	clone size	J gene	CDR3 DNA	CDR3 protein
TRBD2	TRBV2	once	TRBJ2-3	TGTGCCACTTCGGGACTAGCGGGGACGGGATACACAGATACGCAGTATTTT	CATSGLAGTGYTDTQYF
NA	TRBV5-1	NA	TRBJ2-7	TGCGCCAGCAGCTTGGGGCAGAGGACTGGCGAGCAGTACTTC	CASSLGQRTGEQYF
TRBD2	TRBV11-2	NA	TRBJ2-1	TGTGCCAGCAGCTTAGGCCTAGCGGAACAGCAGTTCTTC	CASSLGLAEQQFF
NA	TRBV28	NA	TRBJ1-1	TGTGCCAGCAGTTCCCCCCTAAGCACTGAAGCTTTCTTT	CASSSPLSTEAFF
NA	TRBV11-2	NA	TRBJ1-1	TGTGCCAGCAGCTTTGGCAGCACTGAAGCTTTCTTT	CASSFGSTEAFF
NA	TRBV6-6	NA	TRBJ2-5	TGTGCCAGCACATACAGCCTAATGTCCCAAGAGACCCAGTACTTC	CASTYSLMSQETQYF
NA	TRBV7-2	NA	TRBJ2-7	TGTGCCAGCAGCCCTCTCCCCAGGGTCCACGAGCAGTACTTC	CASSPLPRVHEQYF
NA	TRBV4-1	NA	TRBJ2-3	TGCGCCAGCAGCCAAGTTCCGGGACTCCCGACAGATACGCAGTATTTT	CASSQVPGLPTDTQYF
NA	TRBV5-4	NA	TRBJ2-7	TGTGCCAGCAGCCCACGGACCGACTCCTACGAGCAGTACTTC	CASSPRTDSYEQYF
TRBD1	TRBV6-1	few	TRBJ1-5	TGTGCCACCGTACAGGGACAGGCGTGGAATCAGCCCCAGCATTTT	CATVQGQAWNQPQHF
NA	TRBV4-2	NA	TRBJ1-1	TGTGCCAGCAGCCAAGATACGGACACTGAAGCTTTCTTT	CASSQDTDTEAFF
TRBD2	TRBV5-1	NA	TRBJ2-1	TGCGCCAGCAGCCGTAGCGGGGATGGGGTTTGGTTCTTC	CASSRSGDGVWFF
TRBD2	TRBV19	NA	TRBJ2-1	TGTGCCAGTAGTTCGAGACTAGCGGGACAGGAGCAGTTCTTC	CASSSRLAGQEQFF
NA	TRBV7-7	NA	TRBJ2-3	TGTGCTAGCAGCTTAGGGCGCAGCACAGATACGCAGTATTTT	CASSLGRSTDTQYF
TRBD1	TRBV4-2	NA	TRBJ2-2	TGTGCCAGCAGGGTTACCGACAGGGTAGGCGGGGAGCTGTTTTTT	CASRVTDRVGGELFF
TRBD2	TRBV4-2	NA	TRBJ2-5	TGTGCCAGCAGCCAAGGGCCCAGCCGGGAGGGGGAAGAGACCCAGTACTTC	CASSQGPSREGEETQYF
TRBD2	TRBV5-1	NA	TRBJ2-1	TGCGCCAGCAGCTTGGAGGCGGGAGGGCCCTTTGAGCAGTTCTTC	CASSLEAGGPFEQFF
NA	TRBV19	NA	TRBJ2-5	TGTGCCAGTTCGGGAGTAAATTTAGAGACCCAGTACTTC	CASSGVNLETQYF
NA	TRBV10-2	NA	TRBJ2-4	TGCGCCAGCAGTGATCAGGGAAAAAACATTCAGTACTTC	CASSDQGKNIQYF
NA	TRBV6-6	NA	TRBJ2-7	TGTGCCAGCAGTTACTCCGGCAGTCCCTACGAGCAGTACTTC	CASSYSGSPYEQYF
NA	TRBV2	NA	TRBJ2-3	TGTGCCAGCAGTGAAGCGGGAGGTTCCCGCACAGATACGCAGTATTTT	CASSEAGGSRTDTQYF
NA	TRBV7-3	NA	TRBJ2-7	TGTGCCAGCAGCCTCCCAGGTGGATACTCCTACGAGCAGTACTTC	CASSLPGGYSYEQYF
NA	TRBV14	NA	TRBJ1-1	TGTGCCAGCAGCTGGGGCGGGAACACTGAAGCTTTCTTT	CASSWGGNTEAFF
TRBD1	TRBV6-4	NA	TRBJ2-2	TGTGCCAGCGGCCTCGAGTCCCAGGGGGAGACCGGGGAGCTGTTTTTT	CASGLESQGETGELFF
NA	TRBV18	NA	TRBJ2-1	TGTGCCAGCTCACAAACACGAAGCTCCTACAATGAGCAGTTCTTC	CASSQTRSSYNEQFF
NA	TRBV29-1	NA	TRBJ2-7	TGCAGCGTTGCTAACTGGGACCTTGGGGAGCAGTACTTC	CSVANWDLGEQYF
TRBD1	TRBV7-9	NA	TRBJ2-2	TGTGCCAGCAGCGGGAAGACAGGGAGTATCGCCGGGGAGCTGTTTTTT	CASSGKTGSIAGELFF
NA	TRBV30	NA	TRBJ1-1	TGTGCCTGGAGTTTAAGCGGACCTGAAGCTTTCTTT	CAWSLSGPEAFF
TRBD2	TRBV9	NA	TRBJ2-3	TGTGCCAGCAGCGTCCAAGCGGGAGAGGGAGATACGCAGTATTTT	CASSVQAGEGDTQYF
TRBD2	TRBV28	once	TRBJ2-1	TGTGCCAGCACCTCTATAGCGGGAGATACCTACAATGAGCAGTTCTTC	CASTSIAGDTYNEQFF
TRBD1	TRBV28	NA	TRBJ1-1	TGTGCCAGCAGATTACGGGACAGGGTACTCTTGAACACTGAAGCTTTCTTT	CASRLRDRVLLNTEAFF
NA	TRBV28	NA	TRBJ1-2	TGTGCCAGCAGTTTATCGAGAGGCGAAGGCTACACCTTC	CASSLSRGEGYTF
TRBD1	TRBV18	NA	TRBJ1-2	TGTGCCAGCTCACAACAGGGGCCGGGCTACTATGGCTACACCTTC	CASSQQGPGYYGYTF
NA	TRBV30	once	TRBJ2-7	TGTGCCTGGAGCCGGGATTCCTACGAGCAGTACTTC	CAWSRDSYEQYF
NA	TRBV7-9	NA	TRBJ1-5	TGTGCCAGCAGCTTAGGGCAGGGGAGGAATCAGCCCCAGCATTTT	CASSLGQGRNQPQHF
NA	TRBV5-1	NA	TRBJ2-2	TGCGCCAGCAGCCCCGGACAGAGGAACACCGGGGAGCTGTTTTTT	CASSPGQRNTGELFF
NA	TRBV7-9	NA	TRBJ1-5	TGTGCCAGCAGCTTAGTAGGGGGTGATCAGCCCCAGCATTTT	CASSLVGGDQPQHF
NA	TRBV6-1	NA	TRBJ1-1	TGTGCCAGCAGTGAATTGATTGAAGCTTTCTTT	CASSELIEAFF
NA	TRBV7-2	once	TRBJ1-3	TGTGCCAGCAGCCCAGGACGGCGACCTACTGGAAACACCATATATTTT	CASSPGRRPTGNTIYF
NA	TRBV19	NA	TRBJ2-1	TGTGCCAGTAGTAGCCCCTTGAGCGCCGGAGGGCCCAGGCTCAATGAGCAGTTCTTC	CASSSPLSAGGPRLNEQFF
NA	TRBV4-1	NA	TRBJ2-7	TGCGCCAGCACCCTAGAGCGGGGACAGGTCCCTTCCCACGAGCAGTACTTC	CASTLERGQVPSHEQYF
NA	TRBV18	NA	TRBJ2-5	TGTGCCAGCTCACCACCGGGGGAAGAGACCCAGTACTTC	CASSPPGEETQYF
TRBD2	TRBV5-4	once	TRBJ2-1	TGTGCCAGCAGCTTGCAGACTAGCGGCGAGCAGTTCTTC	CASSLQTSGEQFF
TRBD2	TRBV5-1	NA	TRBJ2-2	TGCGCCAGCAGCCCGTCCCTAGCGGGAGTGGGCACCGGGGAGCTGTTTTTT	CASSPSLAGVGTGELFF
TRBD1	TRBV6-6	NA	TRBJ2-7	TGTGCCAGCAGTTCGTCCGGGACAGGGCCCTCCTACGAGCAGTACTTC	CASSSSGTGPSYEQYF
TRBD1	TRBV30	NA	TRBJ2-5	TGTGCCTGGAGGGACAGGGGTGAGCAGACCCAGTACTTC	CAWRDRGEQTQYF
TRBD1	TRBV9	once	TRBJ1-2	TGTGCCAGCAGCGTAATCACAGGGGGCACGGTTGGCTACACCTTC	CASSVITGGTVGYTF
NA	TRBV19	NA	TRBJ2-5	TGTGCCAGTGGAACCGGGGCGAGGGAGACCCAGTACTTC	CASGTGARETQYF
TRBD2	TRBV7-2	NA	TRBJ2-1	TGTGCCAGCAGCTTCGGACTAGCGGGAGTCAATGAGCAGTTCTTC	CASSFGLAGVNEQFF
TRBD1	TRBV28	NA	TRBJ2-7	TGTGCCAGCAGTTATACCGGGACAGGGGTCTACGAGCAGTACTTC	CASSYTGTGVYEQYF
NA	TRBV5-4	NA	TRBJ1-2	TGTGCCAGCAGCTTCCAGGGCGAGACCTATGGCTACACCTTC	CASSFQGETYGYTF
TRBD1	TRBV28	NA	TRBJ1-5	TGTGCCAGCGACCCCCCGAGAGGGGGCGCGGGTCAGCCCCAGCATTTT	CASDPPRGGAGQPQHF